These T cell receptor beta chains were read from a single sample in a study of CD8 T cells in ankylosing spondylitis. MiXCR was run by TCRdb on the 5' RACE reads, yielding one entry per CDR3 protein. The table has fewer than 200,000 distinct CDR3 sequences, roughly 20% seen once. The sample consisted of blood, either unsorted or a sorted T cell fraction (not recorded which). The origin of the receptors is a male donor under 30 with ankylosing spondylitis or in good health (not recorded which). The CDR3 runs from the conserved cysteine through the conserved F or W. The D gene is left open where the match is weak. Expanded clones are given a class, and other clones once, few, many or no size at all.

v_gene	j_gene	abundance	d_gene	CDR3nt	CDR3aa
TRBV29-1	TRBJ2-7	many	TRBD2	TGCAGCGTTGAATGGGGACTAGCGGGAGAGGAGCAGTACTTC	CSVEWGLAGEEQYF
TRBV12-3/TRBV12-4	TRBJ1-1	few	TRBD1	TGTGCCAGCTACAGGGGTAACACTGAAGCTTTCTTT	CASYRGNTEAFF
TRBV29-1	TRBJ2-5	NA	TRBD2	TGCAGCGTTACAGGGACTAGCGGGAGAGAGACCCAGTACTTC	CSVTGTSGRETQYF
TRBV5-1	TRBJ2-5	many	TRBD1	TGCGCCAGCAGCTTGAATGACGGGACAGGGAATGGAAAGACCCAGTACTTC	CASSLNDGTGNGKTQYF
TRBV5-6	TRBJ2-7	many	TRBD2	TGTGCCAGCAGCTTGTTGGCTAGCGGAGATGGGGGGGAGCAGTACTTC	CASSLLASGDGGEQYF
TRBV3-1	TRBJ2-1	many	TRBD2	TGTGCCAGCAGCGTCATAGCGGGAGGGCCCTCTTACAATGAGCAGTTCTTC	CASSVIAGGPSYNEQFF
TRBV5-1	TRBJ1-2	many	NA	TGCGCCAGCAGCTTTTCGGACGGAGCGAACTATGGCTACACCTTC	CASSFSDGANYGYTF
TRBV5-1	TRBJ2-3	many	TRBD1	TGCGCCAGTCGAAACGGGCTCGGGACAGGGGGTTCAACGCAGTATTTT	CASRNGLGTGGSTQYF
TRBV20-1	TRBJ2-5	many	TRBD1	TGCAGTGCGCCGGGACAGGCGAAAGAGACCCAGTACTTC	CSAPGQAKETQYF
TRBV28	TRBJ2-1	many	TRBD2	TGTGCCAGCAGATTATCGGGAGGGTACAATGAGCAGTTCTTC	CASRLSGGYNEQFF
TRBV12-3/TRBV12-4	TRBJ1-4	many	NA	TGTGCCAGCAGCACCAAAAGGTTCGGTAATGAAAAACTGTTTTTT	CASSTKRFGNEKLFF
TRBV6-5	TRBJ2-7	many	NA	TGTGCCAGCACCCCAAGTGGGGGGAAAGTAAACTACGAGCAGTACTTC	CASTPSGGKVNYEQYF
TRBV19	TRBJ1-5	many	TRBD1	TGTGCCAGTAGTACCCTTCAGGGGGATAGCAATCATCCCCAGCATTTT	CASSTLQGDSNHPQHF
TRBV6-2/TRBV6-3	TRBJ2-2	many	TRBD1	TGTGCCAGCAGTGGACAGGGGGTAGGGGAGCTGTTTTTT	CASSGQGVGELFF
TRBV5-1	TRBJ1-1	many	NA	TGCGCCAGCAGCTTGGCCGGACACCGTAACACTGAAGCTTTCTTT	CASSLAGHRNTEAFF